This T cell receptor beta chain was recorded in a study of cytomegalovirus exposure and HLA in healthy donors. The PCR was carried out with 60 Vbeta primers and 13 Jbeta primers. Produced via immunoSEQ multiplex PCR; TCRdb's table is partial and in-frame only. Seen here are roughly 170,000 clones, about 82% observed once, and the top ten hold about 0.77%. The germline V gene has CDR1 SNHLY and CDR2 FYNNEI. Trimming cost V 3 bases and J 0 bases; bases outside gene matches: 8. The CDR3 is 17 residues long. Turning to this clone: Its target is not known.

Overall study findings and caveats: The study recorded 164 TCR beta chains that were cytomegalovirus-associated. A later analysis reportedly found fewer N-insertions in an Asian-associated ancestry cluster than the approximately 700-donor mean. Rarity held for most TCR sequences, but there were some public TCRs that occurred in many donors.

The sequenced material came from PBMCs. The TCR was taken from a young woman in good health and CMV-seronegative. V usage is TRBV2 and J usage is TRBJ2-1; 7 bases are shared with TRBD2. In DNA, the CDR3 is TGTGCCAGCAGTGACCCCCTAGCGGCACGCTCCTACAATGAGCAGTTCTTC. It specifies CASSDPLAARSYNEQFF.